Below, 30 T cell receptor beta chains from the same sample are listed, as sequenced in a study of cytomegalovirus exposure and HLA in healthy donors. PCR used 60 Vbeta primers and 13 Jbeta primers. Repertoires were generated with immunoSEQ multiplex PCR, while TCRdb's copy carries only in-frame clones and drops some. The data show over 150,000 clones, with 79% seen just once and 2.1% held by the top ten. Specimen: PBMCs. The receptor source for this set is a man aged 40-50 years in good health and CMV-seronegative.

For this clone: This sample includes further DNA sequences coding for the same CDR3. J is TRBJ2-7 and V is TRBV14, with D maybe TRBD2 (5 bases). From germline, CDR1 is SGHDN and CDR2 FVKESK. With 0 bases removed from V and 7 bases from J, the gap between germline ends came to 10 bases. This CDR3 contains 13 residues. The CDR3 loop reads CASSQDLRGEQYF. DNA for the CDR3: TGTGCCAGCAGCCAAGATCTGCGCGGGGAGCAGTACTTC.

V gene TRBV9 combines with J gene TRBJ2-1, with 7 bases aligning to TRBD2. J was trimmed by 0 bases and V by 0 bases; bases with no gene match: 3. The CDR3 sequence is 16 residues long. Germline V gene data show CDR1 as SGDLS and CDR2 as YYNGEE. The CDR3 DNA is TGTGCCAGCAGCGTAGTGGGGGGGAGCTCCTACAATGAGCAGTTCTTC. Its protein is CASSVVGGSSYNEQFF.

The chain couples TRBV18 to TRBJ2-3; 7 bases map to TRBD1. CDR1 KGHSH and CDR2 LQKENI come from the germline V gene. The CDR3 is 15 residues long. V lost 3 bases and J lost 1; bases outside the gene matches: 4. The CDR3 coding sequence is TGTGCCAGCTCACCCCTGACAGGGCGCACAGATACGCAGTATTTT. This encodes CASSPLTGRTDTQYF. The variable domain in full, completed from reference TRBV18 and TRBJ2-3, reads NAGVMQNPRHLVRRRGQEARLRCSPMKGHSHVYWYRQLPEEGLKFMVYLQKENIIDESGMPKERFSAEFPKEGPSILRIQQVVRGDSAAYFCASSPLTGRTDTQYFGPGTRLTVL.

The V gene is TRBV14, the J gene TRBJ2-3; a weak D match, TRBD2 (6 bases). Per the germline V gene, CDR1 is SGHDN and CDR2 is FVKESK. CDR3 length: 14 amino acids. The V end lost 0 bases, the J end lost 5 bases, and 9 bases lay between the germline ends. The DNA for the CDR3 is TGTGCCAGCAGCCAAGAGGACGGGAGAGATACGCAGTATTTT. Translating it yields CASSQEDGRDTQYF.

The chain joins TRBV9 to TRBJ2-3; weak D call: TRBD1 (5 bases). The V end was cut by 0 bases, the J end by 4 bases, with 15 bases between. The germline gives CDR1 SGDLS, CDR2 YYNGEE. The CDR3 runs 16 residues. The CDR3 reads CASSVATGRFADTQYF. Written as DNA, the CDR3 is TGTGCCAGCAGCGTAGCTACAGGACGGTTCGCAGATACGCAGTATTTT. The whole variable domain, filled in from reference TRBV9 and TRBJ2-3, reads DSGVTQTPKHLITATGQRVTLRCSPRSGDLSVYWYQQSLDQGLQFLIQYYNGEERAKGNILERFSAQQFPDLHSELNLSSLELGDSALYFCASSVATGRFADTQYFGPGTRLTVL.

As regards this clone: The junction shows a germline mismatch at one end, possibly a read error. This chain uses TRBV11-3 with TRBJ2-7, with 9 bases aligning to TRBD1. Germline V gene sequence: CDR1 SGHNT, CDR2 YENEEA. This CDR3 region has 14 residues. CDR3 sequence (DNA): TGTGCCGGCAGCTATCGGGACAGGGACTACGAGCAGTACTTC. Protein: CAGSYRDRDYEQYF.

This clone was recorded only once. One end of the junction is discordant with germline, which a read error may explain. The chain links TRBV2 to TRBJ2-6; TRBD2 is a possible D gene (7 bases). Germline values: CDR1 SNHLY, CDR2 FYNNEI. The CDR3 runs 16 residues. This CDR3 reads CASFKDGGAGANGLTF. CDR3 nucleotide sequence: TGTGCCAGCTTCAAGGATGGGGGGGCTGGGGCCAACGGCCTGACTTTC.

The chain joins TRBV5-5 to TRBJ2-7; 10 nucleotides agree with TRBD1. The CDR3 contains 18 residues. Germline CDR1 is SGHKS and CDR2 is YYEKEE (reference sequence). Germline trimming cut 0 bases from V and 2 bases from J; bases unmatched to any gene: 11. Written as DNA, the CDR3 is TGTGCCAGCAGCTTGGAGGTCCTGTGGGGACAGGGGCCCTACGAGCAGTACTTC. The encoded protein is CASSLEVLWGQGPYEQYF.

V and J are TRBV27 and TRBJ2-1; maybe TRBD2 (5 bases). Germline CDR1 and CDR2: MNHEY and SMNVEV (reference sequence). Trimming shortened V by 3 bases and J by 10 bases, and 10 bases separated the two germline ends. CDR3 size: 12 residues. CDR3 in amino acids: CASSFRGGEQFF. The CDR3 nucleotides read TGTGCCAGCAGTTTCCGCGGCGGGGAGCAGTTCTTC.

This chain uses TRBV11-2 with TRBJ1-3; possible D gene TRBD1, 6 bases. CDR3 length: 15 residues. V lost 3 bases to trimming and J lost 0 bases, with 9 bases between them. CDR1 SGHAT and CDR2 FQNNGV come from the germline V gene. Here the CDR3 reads CASSFTGLSGNTIYF. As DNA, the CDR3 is TGTGCCAGCAGCTTCACAGGGCTCTCTGGAAACACCATATATTTT.

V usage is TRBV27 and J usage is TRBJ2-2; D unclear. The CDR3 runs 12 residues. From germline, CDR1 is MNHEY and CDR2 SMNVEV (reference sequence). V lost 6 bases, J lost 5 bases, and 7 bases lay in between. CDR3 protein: CASSLLTGELFF. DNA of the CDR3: TGTGCCAGCAGCCTTCTAACCGGGGAGCTGTTTTTT.

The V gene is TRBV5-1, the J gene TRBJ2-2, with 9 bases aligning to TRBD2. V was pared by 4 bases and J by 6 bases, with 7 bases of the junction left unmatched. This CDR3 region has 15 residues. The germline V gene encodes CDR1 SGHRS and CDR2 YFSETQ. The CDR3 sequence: CASSTQREVPGELFF. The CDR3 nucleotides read TGCGCCAGCAGCACCCAGCGGGAGGTCCCCGGGGAGCTGTTTTTT.

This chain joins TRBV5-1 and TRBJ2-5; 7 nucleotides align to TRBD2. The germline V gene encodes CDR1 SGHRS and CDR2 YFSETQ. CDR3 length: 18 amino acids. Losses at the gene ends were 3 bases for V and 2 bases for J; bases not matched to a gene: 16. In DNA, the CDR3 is TGCGCCAGCAGCTCCACAGTATGGGGAGGGTCGCGGCAAGAGACCCAGTACTTC. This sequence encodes CASSSTVWGGSRQETQYF. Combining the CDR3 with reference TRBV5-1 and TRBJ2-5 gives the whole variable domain KAGVTQTPRYLIKTRGQQVTLSCSPISGHRSVSWYQQTPGQGLQFLFEYFSETQRNKGNFPGRFSGRQFSNSRSEMNVSTLELGDSALYLCASSSTVWGGSRQETQYFGPGTRLLVL.

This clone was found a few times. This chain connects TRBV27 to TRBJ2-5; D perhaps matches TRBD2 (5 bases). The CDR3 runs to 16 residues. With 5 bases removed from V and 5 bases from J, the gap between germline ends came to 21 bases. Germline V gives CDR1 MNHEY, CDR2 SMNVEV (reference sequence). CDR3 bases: TGTGCCAGCAGTCCAAGGACTGCCTCGTTAGGGGAGACCCAGTACTTC. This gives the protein CASSPRTASLGETQYF.

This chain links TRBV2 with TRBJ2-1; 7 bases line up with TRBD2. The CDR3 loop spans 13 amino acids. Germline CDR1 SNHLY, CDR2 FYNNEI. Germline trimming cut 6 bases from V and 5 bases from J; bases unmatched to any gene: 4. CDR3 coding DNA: TGTGCCAGCAGGAGCGGGATTAACAATGAGCAGTTCTTC. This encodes CASRSGINNEQFF.

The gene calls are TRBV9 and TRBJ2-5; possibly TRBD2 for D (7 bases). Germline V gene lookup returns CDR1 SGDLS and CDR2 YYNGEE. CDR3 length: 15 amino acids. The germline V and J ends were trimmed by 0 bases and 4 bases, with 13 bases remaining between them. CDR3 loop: CASSVDEGGGETQYF. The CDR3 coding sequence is TGTGCCAGCAGCGTAGACGAGGGAGGGGGAGAGACCCAGTACTTC.

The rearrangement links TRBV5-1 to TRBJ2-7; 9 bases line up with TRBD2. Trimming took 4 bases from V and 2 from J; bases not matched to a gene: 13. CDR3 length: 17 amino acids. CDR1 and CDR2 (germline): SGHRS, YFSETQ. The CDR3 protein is CASSMRASGTRTYEQYF. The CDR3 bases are TGCGCCAGCAGCATGAGGGCTAGCGGGACACGGACCTACGAGCAGTACTTC.

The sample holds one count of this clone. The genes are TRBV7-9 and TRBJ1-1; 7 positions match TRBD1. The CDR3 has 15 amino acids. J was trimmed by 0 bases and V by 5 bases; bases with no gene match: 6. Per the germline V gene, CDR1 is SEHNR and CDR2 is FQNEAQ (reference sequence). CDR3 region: CASSPRDSMNTEAFF. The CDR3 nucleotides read TGTGCCAGCAGCCCGAGGGACAGCATGAACACTGAAGCTTTCTTT.

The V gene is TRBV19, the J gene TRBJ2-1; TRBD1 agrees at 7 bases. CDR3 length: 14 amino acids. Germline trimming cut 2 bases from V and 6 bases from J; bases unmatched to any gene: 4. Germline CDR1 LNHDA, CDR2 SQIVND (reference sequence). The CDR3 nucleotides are TGTGCCAGTAGTATAAGGGGGCAGGGCAATGAGCAGTTCTTC. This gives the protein CASSIRGQGNEQFF.

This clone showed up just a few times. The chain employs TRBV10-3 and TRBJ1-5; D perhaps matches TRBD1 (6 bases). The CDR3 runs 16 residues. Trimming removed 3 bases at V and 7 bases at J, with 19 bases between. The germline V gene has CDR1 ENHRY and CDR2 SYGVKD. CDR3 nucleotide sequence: TGTGCCATCAGTGAACAACAGGCGGGGGCGGGACAGCCCCAGCATTTT. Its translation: CAISEQQAGAGQPQHF.

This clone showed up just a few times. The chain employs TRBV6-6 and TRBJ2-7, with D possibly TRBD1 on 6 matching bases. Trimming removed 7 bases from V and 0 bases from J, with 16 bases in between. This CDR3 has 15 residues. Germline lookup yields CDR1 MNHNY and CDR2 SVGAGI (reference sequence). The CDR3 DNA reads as TGTGCCAGCACCGGCCGGGACACAAGCTCCTACGAGCAGTACTTC. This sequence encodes CASTGRDTSSYEQYF.

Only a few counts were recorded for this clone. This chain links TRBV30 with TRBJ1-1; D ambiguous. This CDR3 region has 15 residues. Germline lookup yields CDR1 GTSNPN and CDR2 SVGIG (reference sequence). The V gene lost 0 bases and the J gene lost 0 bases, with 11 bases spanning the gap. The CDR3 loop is CAWSVVKALNTEAFF. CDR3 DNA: TGTGCCTGGAGTGTAGTTAAAGCCCTGAACACTGAAGCTTTCTTT.

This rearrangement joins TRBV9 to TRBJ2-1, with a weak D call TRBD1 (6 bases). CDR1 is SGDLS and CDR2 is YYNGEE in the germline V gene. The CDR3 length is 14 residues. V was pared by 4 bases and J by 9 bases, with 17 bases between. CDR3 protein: CASSSTTGFGEQFF. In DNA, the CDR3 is TGTGCCAGCAGCTCCACTACAGGGTTCGGTGAGCAGTTCTTC.

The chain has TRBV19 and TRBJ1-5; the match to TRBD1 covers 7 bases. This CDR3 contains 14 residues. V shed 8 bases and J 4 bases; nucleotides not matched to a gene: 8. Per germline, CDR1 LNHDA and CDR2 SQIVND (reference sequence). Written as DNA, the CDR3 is TGTGCCAGTCGACAGGGACACTCAAATCAGCCCCAGCATTTT. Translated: CASRQGHSNQPQHF.

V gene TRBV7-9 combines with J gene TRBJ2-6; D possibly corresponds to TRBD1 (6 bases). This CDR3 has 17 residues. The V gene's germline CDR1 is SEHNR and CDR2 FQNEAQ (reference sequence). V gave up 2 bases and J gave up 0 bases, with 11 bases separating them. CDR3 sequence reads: CASSLTGSDSGANVLTF. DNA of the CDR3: TGTGCCAGCAGCTTAACAGGGTCAGACTCTGGGGCCAACGTCCTGACTTTC.

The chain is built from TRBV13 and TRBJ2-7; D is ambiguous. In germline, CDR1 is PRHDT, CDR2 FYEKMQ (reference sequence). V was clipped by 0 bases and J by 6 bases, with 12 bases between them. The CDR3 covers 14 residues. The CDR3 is CASSLGRVLGEQYF. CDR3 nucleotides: TGTGCCAGCAGCTTAGGCAGAGTTCTAGGCGAGCAGTACTTC.

The CDR3 sequence: CAWSSPGQVYNEQFF. DNA for the CDR3: TGTGCCTGGAGTTCGCCGGGACAGGTTTACAATGAGCAGTTCTTC. The chain couples TRBV30 to TRBJ2-1, with 8 bases that match TRBD1. Germline CDR1 is GTSNPN and CDR2 is SVGIG (reference sequence). J was trimmed by 4 bases and V by 2 bases; bases with no gene match: 7. The CDR3 covers 15 residues.

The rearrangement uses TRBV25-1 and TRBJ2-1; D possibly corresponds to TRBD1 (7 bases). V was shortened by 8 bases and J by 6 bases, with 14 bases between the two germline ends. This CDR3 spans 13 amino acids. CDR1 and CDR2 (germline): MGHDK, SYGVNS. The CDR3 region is CASGRTGVNEQFF. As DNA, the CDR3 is TGTGCCAGCGGGAGGACAGGAGTCAATGAGCAGTTCTTC.

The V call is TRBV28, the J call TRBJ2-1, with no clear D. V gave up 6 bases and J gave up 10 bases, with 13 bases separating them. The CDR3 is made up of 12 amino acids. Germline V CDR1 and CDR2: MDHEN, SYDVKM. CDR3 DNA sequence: TGTGCCAGCAGGAACCCCCAACGGGAGCAGTTCTTC. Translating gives CASRNPQREQFF.

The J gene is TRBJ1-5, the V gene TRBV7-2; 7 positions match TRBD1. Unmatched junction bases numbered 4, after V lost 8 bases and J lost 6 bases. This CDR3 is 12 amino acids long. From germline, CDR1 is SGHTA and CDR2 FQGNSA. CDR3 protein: CASRQGRQPQHF. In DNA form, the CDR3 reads TGTGCCAGCCGACAGGGCCGTCAGCCCCAGCATTTT.